The clone carrying this T cell receptor (beta chain) was seen a few times. Germline CDR1 reads SNHLY; CDR2 reads FYNNEI. V was shortened by 1 base and J by 4 bases, with 10 bases between the two germline ends. The CDR3 covers 14 residues. Sequenced by immunoSEQ multiplex PCR; TCRdb stores in-frame clones only, minus some. This table has 100,000 or so clones, approximately 80% appearing once. The data originate from a study of glioma-infiltrating T cells after dendritic cell vaccination. At the level of the study: Monocyte-derived dendritic cells, cultured 6 to 7 days with IL-4 and GM-CSF, were pulsed with autologous tumor lysate.

The time point denotes: after dendritic cell vaccination, including at tumor progression/relapse. The rearrangement uses TRBV2 and TRBJ1-1; no clear D gene. The sample here was blood, taken after dendritic cell vaccination. This sequence was found in a human donor with glioblastoma. CDR3 loop: CASSEEHLSTEAFF. CDR3 in DNA: TGTGCCAGCAGTGAAGAACACCTGTCCACTGAAGCTTTCTTT.